The source of this TCR beta chain is a study of identical twins. Study findings and constraints: Out-of-frame alpha sequences shared between twins exhibited an excess of low generation probability. Fewer insertions were carried by abundant cord blood beta clonotypes, but none was seen in memory repertoires.

This clonotype was counted a few times. The antigen remains undetermined. Germline loops: CDR1 LNHNV, CDR2 YYDKDF (reference sequence). J was trimmed by 8 bases and V by 4 bases; bases with no gene match: 9. The CDR3 has 17 amino acids. No donor was unhealthy or non-Caucasian. MiXCR, run by TCRdb on the 5' RACE reads, gives a single entry per CDR3 protein. The data contain around 240,000 distinct CDR3 sequences, roughly 7% of them singletons. This sample also appeared in a second study, on yellow fever vaccine responses in identical twins. As reported in that work: Reported findings indicate that twins' vaccine T cell responses seemed partially convergent, partially personalized.

This sequence originates from a woman under 30 in good health. The chain combines TRBV15 with TRBJ2-1; 15 nucleotides agree with TRBD2. The material sequenced was memory (CD45RO+) T cells sorted from blood. The CDR3: CATSTYGTSGRRDEQFF. CDR3 nucleotides: TGTGCCACCAGCACATACGGGACTAGCGGGAGGAGGGATGAGCAGTTCTTC.